This entry is about one T cell receptor beta chain. Its antigen remains undetermined. Within one base of it there is no much larger clone, and no base qualities were kept. This sample was taken from a study of T cell responses to AZD1222 COVID-19 vaccine (dated by TCRdb to the early 2020s). Study-level background: AZD1222 recipients whose second dose came at about 4 weeks and those whose second dose came at about 12 weeks were combined into one group, since spike-specific TCR depth and breadth did not differ between the two schedules. TCR sequencing was performed for 230 to 250 trial participants, of whom about 200 were given two doses of AZD1222 and approximately 25 were given two doses of MenACWY control vaccine. Trial participants were enrolled into age subgroups of 18-55, 56-69 and 70-plus years, which contained about 160, 30 and 59 TCR-sequenced participants, respectively.

Looking up the germline V gene yields CDR1 SQVTM and CDR2 ANQGSEA. Its CDR3 holds 12 amino acids, cysteine through phenylalanine. Left in the record is the CDR3 DNA by itself, 36 bases read in frame from the first base. The CDR3 regions of human TCRbeta chains were analyzed by immunosequencing. Processing in the source paper ran as follows. Repertoire TCRs were checked for matches against a reference library of SARS-CoV-2-specific TCRs that had been generated using the MIRA antigen-specificity platform. Breadth was defined as the fraction of unique TCRs that were SARS-CoV-2-associated, and depth was defined as the fraction of total T cells that were SARS-CoV-2-associated. Using the MIRA data, every spike-specific TCR was mapped to the spike region that the TCR reacted to and assigned to either a CD4 or a CD8 class. Log10-transformed breadth and depth values were compared by one-way ANOVA with Sidak's multiple comparisons tests. This is the immuneACCESS table as TCRdb keeps it, with only in-frame sequences that have V and J called. A part of the clones is gone; compared with another copy, unresolved V genes explain less than half, and the rest is unexplained. V, J and clone size are taken as reported in that table, and D and trimming were inferred from the DNA itself. The sample table records approximately 120,000 clones; roughly nine tenths of these occur just once. Of the sample, around 7% is held by the ten largest clones.

The time point label corresponds to: baseline before first vaccination. The vaccinee samples were drawn from two UK trials, COV001 and COV002, one of which was a single-blind randomized controlled phase 2/3 trial testing AZD1222 (ChAdOx1 nCoV-19) in healthy adults. For TCRbeta chain sequencing, PBMC samples from trial participants were taken at day 0 and at day 28 after the second dose. Beyond this particular receptor, the publication reports: Because no samples from the day 14 peak response were available, repertoires could be characterized only after the peak T cell response. Reportedly, close to half of the unique spike-specific TCRs recognized epitopes lying outside the regions that are mutated in the B.1.351 and B.1.1.7 variants. CD4 TCRs associated with the vaccine covered the entire spike protein, and the dominant responses were in regions 160-218 and 743-854. Only five to seven AZD1222 recipients were SARS-CoV-2 seropositive at baseline, limiting conclusions about previously exposed vaccinees. A significant rise in spike-specific TCR breadth and depth was observed after two AZD1222 doses relative to day 0 and relative to MenACWY recipients. Participants were mostly white British, with more females than males. The authors suggested clonal diversity may have been underestimated. In the small 56-69-year group, the increase in depth fell short of significance, most likely because of low power.

The sequence came from an adult in good health. The source material was peripheral blood, sampled on day 0 of AZD1222 vaccination. The sequence is built from TRBV29-1 and TRBJ2-3; the D gene is tentatively TRBD1 or TRBD2, each matching 6 bases. The encoded CDR3 is CRASGADDTQYF. The nucleotide sequence is TGCAGGGCCTCGGGGGCGGACGATACGCAGTATTTT.